The following is a T cell receptor beta chain sequence with its context. This clonotype appeared once. Its target antigen remains unknown. Just one base apart from a much larger clone, this may be a read error. This sample is part of a study of molecular identifiers for immune sequencing clone quantification (dated 2018 in TCRdb). General notes on the study: In a replicate experiment, RNA from roughly 18,000 or 92,000 naive CD8 T cells was split into five aliquots, four of which were sequenced. The study was a methods study using CD8 T cells to benchmark molecular-identifier clustering-based TCR repertoire sequencing (MIDCIRS) and TCR RNA copy counting.

The CDR1 and CDR2 encoded by the germline V gene (reference sequence) are GTSNPN and SVGIG. V was cut back by 3 bases and J by 5 bases, leaving a gap of 10 bases between them. The CDR3 spans 12 residues, from the cysteine through the phenylalanine. Just the 36-base CDR3 DNA is kept, in frame starting at base 1. Library construction relied on PCR. Sequencer: Illumina HiSeq 4000. Bulk TCR libraries were prepared as previously described, using TCR primers listed in Table S5. Purification of total RNA was performed with the Qiagen AllPrep DNA/RNA kit. Before analysis, reads from multiple sequencing runs of the same library were pooled. Per the authors' processing: Reads were retained only if an exact TCR constant sequence was present, and the retained reads were trimmed to 150 nt and grouped according to their 12-nt molecular barcodes. Reads inside each barcode group were sub-clustered using a 15% Levenshtein threshold, and a quality-weighted consensus sequence was constructed for each RNA molecule. Non-functional sequences were removed, as were lower-count sequences one edit away from another. Barcode sub-clusters with fewer than 20% of the maximum read count were removed, based on fitting two negative binomial distributions. TCRdb reprocessed the public reads (quality trimming at Q25 with fastp, clone calling with MiXCR) and kept in-frame beta chains. Each CDR3 protein appears once, grouped with its most common genes and DNA. TCRdb's processing, not the study's, gives the V and J calls here. This sample holds 65,000 or so distinct CDR3 sequences; less than 20% were observed only once. The ten largest account for less than 2% of the sample.

General findings and caveats noted by the study authors: In CMV-specific effector cells, clones with more than 20 RNA copies accounted for over 98% of molecules, whereas in naive cells such clones accounted for under 1%. The naive libraries included spiked-in Jurkat TCR RNA (roughly 9 copies' worth), and this RNA is not part of the donor repertoire. When barcode sub-clustering was omitted, TCR diversity was inflated by chimeric consensus sequences, with chimeras reaching as high as 47%. Modeling estimated roughly 3 recovered TCR RNA copies per cell, compared with approximately 10 by digital PCR, which implies roughly 27% capture efficiency. A single cell's worth of spiked-in Jurkat TCR RNA was reported detectable even among about a million naive CD8 T cells. Highly expanded clone sizes could be underestimated if identical TCR molecules share a barcode.

Libraries of naive CD8 T cells were built from anywhere between about 18,000 and 1,000,000 sorted cells, with 10%, 30% or 50% of the purified RNA used. On a BD FACSAria II, naive CD8 T cells were FACS-sorted as CD8+CD4-CCR7+CD45RA+ and collected into RLT Plus buffer. Detection sensitivity was tested by spiking Jurkat RNA equal to some 11 TCR copies' worth into samples containing about 20,000-1,100,000 naive CD8 T cells. CD8 T cells were enriched with RosetteSep CD8+ T Cell Enrichment Cocktail and Ficoll-Paque, followed by ACK red cell lysis. The V and J genes are TRBV30 and TRBJ1-1; TRBD1 is possibly the D segment (5 matching bases). The source material was naive CD8+ T cells from blood, with Jurkat cell RNA spiked in. The cell subset or site label of this sample denotes: FACS-sorted CD8+CD4-CCR7+CD45RA+ naive T cells. This clonotype was obtained from a human donor in good health. Some libraries in this study had Jurkat cell RNA spiked in. The sequence in DNA is TGTGCCTGGAGGTTGGGGGGAACTGAAGCTTTCTTT. It translates as CAWRLGGTEAFF.